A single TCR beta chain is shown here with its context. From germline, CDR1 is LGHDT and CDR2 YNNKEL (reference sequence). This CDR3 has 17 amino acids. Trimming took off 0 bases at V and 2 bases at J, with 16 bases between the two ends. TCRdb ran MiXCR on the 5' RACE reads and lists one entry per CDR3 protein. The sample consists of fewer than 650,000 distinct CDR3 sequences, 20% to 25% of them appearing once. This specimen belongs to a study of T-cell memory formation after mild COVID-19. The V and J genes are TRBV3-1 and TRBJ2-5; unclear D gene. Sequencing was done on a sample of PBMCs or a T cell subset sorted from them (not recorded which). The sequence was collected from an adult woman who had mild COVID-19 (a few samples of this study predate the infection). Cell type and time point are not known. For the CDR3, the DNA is TGTGCCAGCAGCCAAGAGGATGGATTACCTCAACAAGAGACCCAGTACTTC. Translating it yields CASSQEDGLPQQETQYF.